Following are 5 T cell receptor beta chains from one sample sequenced in a study of blood T cell repertoires in COVID-19. Assay used: immunoSEQ multiplex PCR; TCRdb lists only in-frame clones, some missing. The repertoire holds 150,000 or so clones, with roughly 89% as singletons. The sample comprised peripheral blood. The receptors shown here come from a woman aged 50 to 60 with acute or convalescent COVID-19.

The chain recombines TRBV7-8 with TRBJ2-3; 7 positions match TRBD2. Germline CDR1 and CDR2: SGHVS and FQNEAQ. CDR3 size: 15 residues. V shed 0 bases, J shed 5 bases, and the junction held 5 bases outside the gene matches. The CDR3 DNA sequence: TGTGCCAGCAGCTTAGCCCCAGCGGGACTAGATACGCAGTATTTT. Translating it yields CASSLAPAGLDTQYF.

The CDR3 DNA sequence: TGTGCCAGCAGCCCGATTCTGGACAAGACCTACGAGCAGTACTTC. As protein: CASSPILDKTYEQYF. This sequence joins TRBV3-1 (or the pseudogene TRBV3-2) and TRBJ2-7, with D perhaps TRBD1 (5 bases). This CDR3 comprises 15 residues. In germline, CDR1 is LGHDT, CDR2 YNNKEL (reference sequence). Trimming took off 4 bases at V and 2 bases at J, with 15 bases between the two ends.

The V and J genes are TRBV6-1 and TRBJ1-6; 9 nucleotides match TRBD1. V trimming: 5 bases; J trimming: 8 bases; junction bases outside the gene matches: 7. The CDR3 covers 15 residues. CDR1 is MNHNS, CDR2 SASEGT, per germline. The CDR3 DNA reads as TGTGCCAGCAGTTTACCGGGACAGGGCCATTCACCCCTCCACTTT. This translates into CASSLPGQGHSPLHF.

The chain recombines TRBV9 with TRBJ2-2; 10 nucleotides agree with TRBD2. V shed 0 bases, J shed 6 bases, and the junction held 8 bases outside the gene matches. Germline CDR1 is SGDLS and CDR2 is YYNGEE. CDR3 length: 17 amino acids. The CDR3 spells CASSVGLAGIGAGELFF. Written as DNA, the CDR3 is TGTGCCAGCAGCGTAGGACTAGCGGGTATTGGAGCCGGGGAGCTGTTTTTT.

This clone came up a few times. This sequence joins TRBV15 and TRBJ2-2; D gene ambiguous. Germline V lookup: CDR1 LNHNV, CDR2 YYDKDF (reference sequence). V was clipped by 1 base and J by 10 bases, with 4 bases between them. CDR3 size: 11 residues. The CDR3 coding sequence is TGTGCCACCAGCAGAGGGGCGGAGCTGTTTTTT. Translation: CATSRGAELFF.